A single TCR beta chain is shown here with its context. CDR1 and CDR2 from the germline V gene are LNHDA and SQIVND (reference sequence). Losses at the gene ends were 5 bases for V and 7 bases for J; bases not matched to a gene: 5. The CDR3 contains 13 residues. Individuals aged about 18 to 95 years were recruited from about two dozen US areas. The data are from a study of blood T cell repertoires in COVID-19. Repertoires were generated with immunoSEQ multiplex PCR, while TCRdb's copy carries only in-frame clones and drops some. The table includes a few hundred thousand clones, around 82% detected once.

The clonotype comes from a middle-aged woman with acute COVID-19. V usage is TRBV19 and J usage is TRBJ1-2, with 9 bases fitting TRBD1. The sample was PBMCs or T cells enriched from blood (not recorded which). This chain's CDR3 is CASSLGTGFGYTF. The CDR3 DNA reads as TGTGCCAGTAGTCTTGGGACAGGGTTTGGCTACACCTTC.